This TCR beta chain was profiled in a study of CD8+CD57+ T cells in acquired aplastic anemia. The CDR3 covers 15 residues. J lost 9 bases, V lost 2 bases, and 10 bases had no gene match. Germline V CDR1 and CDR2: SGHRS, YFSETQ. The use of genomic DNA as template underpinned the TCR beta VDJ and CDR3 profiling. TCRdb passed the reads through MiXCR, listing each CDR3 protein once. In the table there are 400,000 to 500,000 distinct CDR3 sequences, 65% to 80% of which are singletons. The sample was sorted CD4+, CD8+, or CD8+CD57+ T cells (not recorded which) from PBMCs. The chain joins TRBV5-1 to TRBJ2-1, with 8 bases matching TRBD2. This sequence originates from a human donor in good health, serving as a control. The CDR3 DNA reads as TGCGCCAGCAGCTTTACTAGCGGTCCTACAAGTGAGCAGTTCTTC. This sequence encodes CASSFTSGPTSEQFF. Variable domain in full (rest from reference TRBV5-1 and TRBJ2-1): KAGVTQTPRYLIKTRGQQVTLSCSPISGHRSVSWYQQTPGQGLQFLFEYFSETQRNKGNFPGRFSGRQFSNSRSEMNVSTLELGDSALYLCASSFTSGPTSEQFFGPGTRLTVL.